This TCR beta chain was recovered during a study of prognosis after radiotherapy for stage I lung cancer. Node-negative disease was confirmed in all patients by CT and PET/CT, with no prior chemotherapy, radiotherapy or other malignancies. Study results and limitations: Unique TCR clone counts went down once patients had stereotactic body radiation therapy, median approximately 10,000 versus 7,000.

This clonotype was found many times. The target antigen is unknown. V lost 1 base and J lost 5; bases outside the gene matches: 15. Germline V gene lookup returns CDR1 LGHDT and CDR2 YNNKEL (reference sequence). This CDR3 contains 18 residues. Two-round multiplex PCR on genomic DNA was the method by which TCR beta CDR3 was amplified. Amplification in first-round PCR relied on primers specific to each TRBV and TRBJ gene. TCRdb re-derived calls from the multiplex PCR reads in MiXCR, one entry per CDR3 protein. The sample holds more than 25,000 distinct CDR3 sequences; about 33% are singletons and the top ten take 25% to 35%.

The rearrangement links TRBV3-1 to TRBJ2-5, with TRBD1 matching 8 bases. Here the sequenced sample was PBMCs, taken before or after stereotactic body radiation therapy (not recorded which). The origin of this receptor is a donor aged 50 or older with non-small cell lung cancer. CDR3 in DNA: TGTGCCAGCAGCCAAGGTTTTGGGGGGACAGGTCAAATGGAGACCCAGTACTTC. It specifies CASSQGFGGTGQMETQYF.